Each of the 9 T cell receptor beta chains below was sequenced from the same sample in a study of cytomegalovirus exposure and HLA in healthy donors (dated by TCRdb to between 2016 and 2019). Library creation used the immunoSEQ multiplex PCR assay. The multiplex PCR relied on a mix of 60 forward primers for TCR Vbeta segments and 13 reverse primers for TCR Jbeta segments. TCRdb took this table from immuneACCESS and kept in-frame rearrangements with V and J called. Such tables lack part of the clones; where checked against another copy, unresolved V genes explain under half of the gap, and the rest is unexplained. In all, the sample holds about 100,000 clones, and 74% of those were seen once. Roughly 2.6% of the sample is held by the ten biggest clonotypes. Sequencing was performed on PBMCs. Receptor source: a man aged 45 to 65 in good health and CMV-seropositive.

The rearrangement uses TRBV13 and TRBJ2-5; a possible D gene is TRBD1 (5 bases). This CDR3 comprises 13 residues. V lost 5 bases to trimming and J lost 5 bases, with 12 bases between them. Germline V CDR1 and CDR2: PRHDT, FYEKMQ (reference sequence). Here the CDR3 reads CASSTQGGETQYF. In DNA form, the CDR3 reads TGTGCCAGCAGCACGCAGGGTGGGGAGACCCAGTACTTC.

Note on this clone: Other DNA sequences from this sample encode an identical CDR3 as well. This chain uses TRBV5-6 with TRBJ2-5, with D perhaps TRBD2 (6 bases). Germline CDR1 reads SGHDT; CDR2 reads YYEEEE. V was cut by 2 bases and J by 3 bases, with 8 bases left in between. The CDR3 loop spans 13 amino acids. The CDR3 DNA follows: TGTGCCAGCAGCTTCTCGGGGGAAGAGACCCAGTACTTC. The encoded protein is CASSFSGEETQYF.

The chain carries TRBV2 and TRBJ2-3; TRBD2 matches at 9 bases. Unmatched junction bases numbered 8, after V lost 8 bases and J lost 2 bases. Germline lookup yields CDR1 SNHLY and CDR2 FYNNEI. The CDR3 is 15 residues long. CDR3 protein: CASESGGLFTDTQYF. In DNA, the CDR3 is TGTGCCAGCGAAAGCGGGGGGCTTTTCACAGATACGCAGTATTTT.

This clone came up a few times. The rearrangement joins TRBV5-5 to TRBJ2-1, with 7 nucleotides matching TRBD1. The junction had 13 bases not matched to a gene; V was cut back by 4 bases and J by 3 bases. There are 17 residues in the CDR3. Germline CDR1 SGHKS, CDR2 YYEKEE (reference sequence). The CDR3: CASSAPYRGRIYNEQFF. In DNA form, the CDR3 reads TGTGCCAGCAGCGCCCCCTACAGGGGAAGGATCTACAATGAGCAGTTCTTC.

The CDR3 loop reads CSARGSYEQYF. CDR3 nucleotides: TGCAGTGCTAGAGGGTCCTACGAGCAGTACTTC. V usage is TRBV20-1 and J usage is TRBJ2-5; D is uncertain. The end of the DNA is better explained by TRBJ2-7, so the J call may be wrong. The germline V gene has CDR1 DFQATT and CDR2 SNEGSKA (reference sequence). This CDR3 contains 11 residues.

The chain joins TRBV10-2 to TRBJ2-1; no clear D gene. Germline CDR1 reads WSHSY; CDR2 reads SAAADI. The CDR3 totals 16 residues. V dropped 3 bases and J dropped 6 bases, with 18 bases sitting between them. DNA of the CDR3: TGCGCCAGCAGTGATATATTAGCAGACTTACGCAATGAGCAGTTCTTC. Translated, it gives CASSDILADLRNEQFF.

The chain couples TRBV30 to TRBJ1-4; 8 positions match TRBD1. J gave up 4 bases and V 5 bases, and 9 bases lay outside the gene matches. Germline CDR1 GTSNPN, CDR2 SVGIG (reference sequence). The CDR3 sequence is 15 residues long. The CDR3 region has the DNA TGTGCCTGGCGACAGGGGAGCTCGGGTAATGAAAAACTGTTTTTT. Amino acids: CAWRQGSSGNEKLFF.

The CDR3 bases are TGTGCCAGCAGCTTCGAGCGGCACACTGAAGCTTTCTTT. Protein: CASSFERHTEAFF. V gene TRBV11-2 combines with J gene TRBJ1-1; D not certain. V was shortened by 3 bases and J by 3 bases, with 8 bases between the two germline ends. The germline CDR1 and CDR2 sequences are SGHAT and FQNNGV. This CDR3 is 13 amino acids long. Drawing the rest from reference TRBV11-2 and TRBJ1-1, the complete variable domain is EAGVAQSPRYKIIEKRQSVAFWCNPISGHATLYWYQQILGQGPKLLIQFQNNGVVDDSQLPKDRFSAERLKGVDSTLKIQPAKLEDSAVYLCASSFERHTEAFFGQGTRLTVV.

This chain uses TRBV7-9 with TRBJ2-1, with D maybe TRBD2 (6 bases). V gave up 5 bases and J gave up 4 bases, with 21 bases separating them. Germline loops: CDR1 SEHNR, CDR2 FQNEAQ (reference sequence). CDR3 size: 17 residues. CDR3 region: CASSPIDGSLVYNEQFF. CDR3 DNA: TGTGCCAGCAGCCCAATAGACGGGAGCCTCGTTTACAATGAGCAGTTCTTC.